This T cell receptor (beta chain) is drawn from a study of Ad26.COV2.S vaccination and SARS-CoV-2 variants. Sequenced by immunoSEQ multiplex PCR; TCRdb stores in-frame clones only, minus some. Here the sample spans over 400,000 clones, 89% being singletons. Germline CDR1 reads PRHDT; CDR2 reads FYEKMQ (reference sequence). The CDR3 runs 18 residues. V dropped 4 bases and J dropped 2 bases, with 18 bases sitting between them. This sample's treatment: some 19 received Ad26.COV2.S at low or high dose, single or two shots; several received placebo; per-sample allocation not given. Sampling was done on day 63 after the first vaccine or placebo injection. An Ad26 vector was used to express Wuhan-strain SARS-CoV-2 spike as the vaccine.

The source is a person aged 18 to 59 who received the Ad26.COV2.S COVID-19 vaccine or a placebo. The chain couples TRBV13 to TRBJ1-6, with a tentative D call TRBD1 (5 bases). The sequencing used peripheral blood, collected in a trial of Ad26.COV2.S vaccine versus placebo. The DNA of the CDR3 is TGTGCCAGCAGCTCAGGGACGGTCGGGGGGACCTATAATTCACCCCTCCACTTT. This translates into CASSSGTVGGTYNSPLHF. Full variable domain (rest looked up from reference TRBV13 and TRBJ1-6): AAGVIQSPRHLIKEKRETATLKCYPIPRHDTVYWYQQGPGQDPQFLISFYEKMQSDKGSIPDRFSAQQFSDYHSELNMSSLELGDSALYFCASSSGTVGGTYNSPLHFGNGTRLTVT.